The sequence of this T cell receptor (beta chain) was determined in a study of blood T cell repertoires in COVID-19. Study context: COVID-19 samples collected from the United States, Italy and Spain covered acute and convalescent phases.

This clone appeared a few times. Grouping used clinical history reported by participants in a survey and questionnaire. Method: immunoSEQ multiplex PCR; TCRdb's copy keeps in-frame clones and lacks some. The data contain approximately 400,000 clones, around 83% of them seen just once; the ten biggest clones take up 5% to 6%. CDR1 and CDR2 (germline): LNHDA, SQIVND (reference sequence). CDR3 size: 12 residues. V lost 6 bases, J lost 13 bases, and 8 bases stayed unmatched. The sample was PBMCs or T cells enriched from blood (not recorded which). The genes are TRBV19 and TRBJ1-2, with 10 bases matching TRBD1. This TCR derives from a woman aged 50 to 65 who had recovered from COVID-19. The CDR3 here is CASRSGQGTVTF. Here the CDR3 DNA reads TGTGCCAGTAGATCGGGACAGGGGACTGTCACCTTC.